The 13 T cell receptor beta chains in this list originate from one sample, sequenced in a study of technical replicates of blood from several donors. Assay: immunoSEQ multiplex PCR; the TCRdb copy retains only in-frame clones and omits some. The sample carries around 77,000 clones, approximately 92% recorded once. The source material was T cells isolated from PBMCs. Source of these receptors: a human donor in good health.

This chain connects TRBV11-3 to TRBJ2-7; tentatively, D is TRBD1 (7 bases). The CDR3 consists of 15 residues. Trimming shortened V by 5 bases and J by 3 bases, and 17 bases separated the two germline ends. Germline V gene lookup returns CDR1 SGHNT and CDR2 YENEEA. DNA for the CDR3: TGTGCCAGCAGCCCTCCAGGGGGACTTGGCTACGAGCAGTACTTC. Amino acids: CASSPPGGLGYEQYF.

The genes are TRBV5-1 and TRBJ2-7; possibly TRBD2 for D (5 bases). The CDR3 extends over 14 amino acids. The V and J ends lost 3 bases and 2 bases respectively, with 12 bases between them. The germline CDR1 and CDR2 sequences are SGHRS and YFSETQ. DNA of the CDR3: TGCGCCAGCAGCTGGACTCCCTCCACCTACGAGCAGTACTTC. As protein: CASSWTPSTYEQYF.

This clone came up once. The rearrangement links TRBV9 to TRBJ2-7; 13 positions match TRBD2. J gave up 3 bases and V 3 bases, and 6 bases lay outside the gene matches. Germline CDR1 SGDLS, CDR2 YYNGEE. The CDR3 totals 16 residues. The CDR3 DNA is TGTGCCAGCAGCGCGGGACTAGCGGGAAGGATCTACGAGCAGTACTTC. Its protein product is CASSAGLAGRIYEQYF.

This clone occurred once. The chain links TRBV10-3 to TRBJ1-4; 7 bases map to TRBD1. The CDR3 is 14 amino acids. Trimming took 2 bases from V and 7 from J; bases not matched to a gene: 4. Germline CDR1 and CDR2: ENHRY and SYGVKD. The CDR3 DNA sequence: TGTGCCATCAGTGAGGCAGGGGGTGGTGAAAAACTGTTTTTT. It codes for CAISEAGGGEKLFF.

The chain uses TRBV19 and TRBJ1-1; D call uncertain. Germline V gene sequence: CDR1 LNHDA, CDR2 SQIVND (reference sequence). V lost 11 bases and J lost 7, with 14 bases in between. CDR3 length equals 11 residues. CDR3 sequence reads: CASHAGFEAFF. In DNA form, the CDR3 reads TGTGCCTCACACGCGGGGTTTGAAGCTTTCTTT.

The rearrangement joins TRBV27 to TRBJ2-2, with 12 bases aligning to TRBD2. The germline V gene encodes CDR1 MNHEY and CDR2 SMNVEV (reference sequence). The length of the CDR3 is 18 residues. Unmatched junction bases numbered 6, after V lost 4 bases and J lost 0 bases. CDR3 region: CASSSNRLAGANTGELFF. Written as DNA, the CDR3 is TGTGCCAGCAGTTCAAACAGACTAGCGGGAGCGAACACCGGGGAGCTGTTTTTT.

This clone was observed a single time. The chain has TRBV7-3 and TRBJ2-3; D is perhaps TRBD2 (5 bases). The CDR3 extends over 13 amino acids. The V end was cut by 5 bases, the J end by 3 bases, with 9 bases between. CDR1 and CDR2 from the germline V gene are SGHTA and FQGTGA. CDR3 nucleotides: TGTGCCAGCAGCCGGGGTGGGACAGATACGCAGTATTTT. Translated, it gives CASSRGGTDTQYF. The full variable domain, in which reference TRBV7-3 and TRBJ2-3 provide the parts outside the CDR3, is GAGVSQTPSNKVTEKGKYVELRCDPISGHTALYWYRQSLGQGPEFLIYFQGTGAADDSGLPNDRFFAVRPEGSVSTLKIQRTERGDSAVYLCASSRGGTDTQYFGPGTRLTVL.

The chain is built from TRBV10-3 and TRBJ2-7, with 9 bases matching TRBD2. The V gene end was trimmed by 5 bases and the J gene end by 6 bases; junction bases not matched to a gene: 8. Germline CDR1 ENHRY, CDR2 SYGVKD. The CDR3 length is 14 residues. The CDR3 bases are TGTGCCATCAGTATAGCGGGAGATCTTTCCGAGCAGTACTTC. Protein: CAISIAGDLSEQYF.

The chain has TRBV9 and TRBJ2-1; 11 bases agree with TRBD2. V shed 6 bases, J shed 7 bases, and the junction held 3 bases outside the gene matches. Germline CDR1 is SGDLS and CDR2 is YYNGEE. The CDR3 loop spans 13 amino acids. As DNA, the CDR3 is TGTGCCAGCACAACTAGCGGGAGTAATGAGCAGTTCTTC. It specifies CASTTSGSNEQFF.

There are a few counts of this clone. V is TRBV29-1 and J is TRBJ1-1; D is unclear. Germline V CDR1 and CDR2: SQVTM, ANQGSEA. Trimming pared 1 base from V and 8 bases from J, leaving 5 bases between. This CDR3 has 10 amino acids. The CDR3 DNA reads as TGCAGCGTTGAAGTCTTGGAAGCTTTCTTT. Translating gives CSVEVLEAFF.

The J gene is TRBJ1-1, the V gene TRBV9; D might be TRBD1 (6 bases). CDR3 size: 15 residues. Germline V gene sequence: CDR1 SGDLS, CDR2 YYNGEE. The ends were cut back, 0 bases at V and 1 base at J, with 10 bases in the middle. The CDR3 nucleotides read TGTGCCAGCAGCGTAGAGGGACATTGGAACACTGAAGCTTTCTTT. This translates into CASSVEGHWNTEAFF.

CDR3 region: CASSRSPSIYNEQFF. DNA of the CDR3: TGTGCCAGCAGCCGCTCGCCTTCTATTTACAATGAGCAGTTCTTC. V and J are TRBV4-2 and TRBJ2-1, with D hard to call. Germline V gives CDR1 LGHNA, CDR2 YNFKEQ. The V end lost 4 bases, the J end lost 4 bases, and 14 bases lay between the germline ends. The CDR3 runs to 15 residues.

A few counts support this clone. This chain connects TRBV2 to TRBJ2-7; D perhaps matches TRBD2 (7 bases). Germline V gene lookup returns CDR1 SNHLY and CDR2 FYNNEI. Trimming left V 8 bases short and J 4 bases short, with 15 bases between. This CDR3 region has 13 residues. The CDR3 DNA is TGTGCCAGCCAGGGAGGGGGAGAATACGAGCAGTACTTC. Amino acid sequence: CASQGGGEYEQYF.